The 29 T cell receptor beta chains in this list originate from one sample, sequenced in a study of breast tumors, draining lymph nodes, adjacent tissues. One entry per CDR3 protein, called by TCRdb with MiXCR from the multiplex PCR reads. Of 17,000 or so distinct CDR3 sequences in the sample, about 40% were seen once. The sequencing sample was made of breast tumor tissue. These receptors were collected from a female donor with breast cancer. Some clones in this sample may be carry-over from other donors' samples.

At least ten counts were recorded for this clonotype. The chain couples TRBV27 to TRBJ2-7; 9 positions agree with TRBD2. CDR3 size: 14 residues. Germline CDR1 and CDR2: MNHEY and SMNVEV (reference sequence). The ends lost 0 bases at V and 6 bases at J; junction bases unmatched: 3. The DNA of the CDR3 is TGTGCCAGCAGTTTATCCGCGGGAGGGCTCGAGCAGTACTTC. This codes for CASSLSAGGLEQYF.

Notes on this clonotype: A junction boundary mismatches the germline segment, possibly from a read error. The chain recombines TRBV2 with TRBJ2-3; 13 bases agree with TRBD2. CDR1 and CDR2 (germline): SNHLY, FYNNEI. There are 16 residues in the CDR3. CDR3 sequence reads: CASTTSGRAGTDTQYF. The CDR3 coding sequence is TGTGCCAGCACCACTAGCGGGAGGGCGGGCACAGATACGCAGTATTTC.

The rearrangement links TRBV19 to TRBJ1-4; no reliable D call. The CDR3 is 15 residues long. Deletions cut 5 bases from V and 0 bases from J, with 10 bases between. Germline V gene lookup returns CDR1 LNHDA and CDR2 SQIVND (reference sequence). The CDR3 here is CASSVRSATNEKLFF. The CDR3 nucleotides read TGTGCCAGTAGTGTTCGGAGCGCAACTAATGAAAAACTGTTTTTT.

This clonotype was detected a few times. A much more abundant neighbour one base away suggests this may be a read error. This chain links TRBV6-1 with TRBJ2-1; D might be TRBD2 (5 bases). Germline CDR1 MNHNS, CDR2 SASEGT. The CDR3 is 10 residues long. With 8 bases removed from V and 12 bases from J, the gap between germline ends came to 11 bases. CDR3 loop: CASGRAGQFF. CDR3 sequence (DNA): TGTGCCAGCGGGCGGGCGGGGCAGTTCTTC.

The table lists this clonotype with many counts. The chain couples TRBV6-1 to TRBJ2-7; possible D gene TRBD1, 5 bases. CDR1 MNHNS and CDR2 SASEGT come from the germline V gene. With 4 bases removed from V and 1 base from J, the gap between germline ends came to 8 bases. The length of the CDR3 is 13 residues. CDR3 residues: CASSAGRSYEQYF. The DNA of the CDR3 is TGTGCCAGCAGTGCAGGGCGGTCCTACGAGCAGTACTTC.

The chain combines TRBV20-1 with TRBJ1-1, with 10 bases matching TRBD1. The germline gives CDR1 DFQATT, CDR2 SNEGSKA (reference sequence). With V trimmed by 0 bases and J by 7 bases, 5 bases remained unmatched. The CDR3 is 14 residues long. The CDR3 is CSARDIDRGHEAFF. The CDR3 DNA reads TGCAGTGCTAGAGATATCGACAGGGGGCATGAAGCTTTCTTT.

This clonotype was recorded once. A junction end diverges from the germline sequence, so it may reflect a read error. This chain joins TRBV5-1 and TRBJ1-1, with a tentative D call TRBD1 (5 bases). There are 14 residues in the CDR3. Germline CDR1 reads SGHRS; CDR2 reads YFSETQ. CDR3 sequence: CASSLAQGSTEASF. In DNA form, the CDR3 reads TGCGCCAGCAGCTTGGCCCAGGGTTCCACTGAAGCTTCCTTT.

This clonotype was picked up a small number of times. This clone may be a read error of a much larger clone one base away. The rearrangement joins TRBV7-9 to TRBJ1-1; maybe TRBD1 (5 bases). CDR1 is SEHNR, CDR2 FQNEAQ, per germline (reference sequence). This CDR3 is 13 amino acids long. V shed 4 bases and J shed 3 bases, with 9 bases lying between them. The CDR3 sequence is CASSSGGDTEAFF. In nucleotides, the CDR3 is TGTGCCAGCAGCTCGGGGGGGGACACTGAAGCTTTCTTT.

About this clonotype: One junction end does not reproduce the germline sequence, and a read error may be involved. This chain joins TRBV28 and TRBJ2-5; no definite D call. Germline values: CDR1 MDHEN, CDR2 SYDVKM. The CDR3 runs to 11 residues. The CDR3 is CASSFLETQYF. The CDR3 coding sequence is TGTGCCAGTAGTTTTTTAGAGACCCAGTACTTC.

The sample holds many counts of this clonotype. The V call is TRBV2, the J call TRBJ2-7; 10 bases line up with TRBD1. The trim removed 7 bases at V and 0 bases at J, leaving 3 bases unmatched. CDR1 is SNHLY and CDR2 is FYNNEI in the germline V gene. This CDR3 contains 14 residues. CDR3 sequence: CASIRTGGSYEQYF. CDR3 nucleotide sequence: TGTGCCAGCATTCGGACAGGGGGCTCCTACGAGCAGTACTTC.

This clonotype was recorded at least ten times. A much larger clone lies a single base off, so this may be a read error. The chain employs TRBV6-5 and TRBJ2-5; D is unresolved. V lost 9 bases, J lost 0 bases, and 8 bases lay in between. The length of the CDR3 is 12 residues. The V gene's germline CDR1 is MNHEY and CDR2 SVGAGI. The CDR3 loop is CASRPDQETQYF. CDR3 in DNA: TGTGCCAGTCGGCCAGACCAAGAGACCCAGTACTTC.

This clonotype was detected ten times or more. This sequence may be a read error, since a much larger clone differs from it by one base. The chain combines TRBV5-6 with TRBJ2-1, with D unresolved. The V gene lost 3 bases and the J gene lost 4 bases, with 14 bases spanning the gap. This CDR3 is built from 15 residues. The germline gives CDR1 SGHDT, CDR2 YYEEEE. CDR3 DNA: TGTGCCAGCAGCTCGCCGGTGGCCGGTTACAATGAGCAGTTCTTC. This sequence encodes CASSSPVAGYNEQFF.

This chain uses TRBV5-4 with TRBJ1-1; 7 bases line up with TRBD1. Germline CDR1 and CDR2: SGHNT and YYREEE (reference sequence). The CDR3 is made up of 13 amino acids. V trimming: 4 bases; J trimming: 7 bases; junction bases outside the gene matches: 7. Written as DNA, the CDR3 is TGTGCCAGCAGCCTCGACAGGGATGTTGAAGCTTTCTTT. Its protein product is CASSLDRDVEAFF. The whole variable domain, filled in from reference TRBV5-4 and TRBJ1-1, reads ETGVTQSPTHLIKTRGQQVTLRCSSQSGHNTVSWYQQALGQGPQFIFQYYREEENGRGNFPPRFSGLQFPNYSSELNVNALELDDSALYLCASSLDRDVEAFFGQGTRLTVV.

This rearrangement joins TRBV15 to TRBJ2-3, with 7 bases identical to TRBD2. CDR1 is LNHNV and CDR2 is YYDKDF in the germline V gene (reference sequence). V lost 1 base and J lost 4; bases outside the gene matches: 2. The CDR3 loop spans 14 amino acids. The DNA for the CDR3 is TGTGCCACCAGCAGAGGGGGAGGGGCAGATACGCAGTATTTT. Encoded protein: CATSRGGGADTQYF.

This clonotype was seen at least ten times. The CDR3 sequence is CASSEGTGDEQYF. DNA of the CDR3: TGTGCCAGCAGTGAAGGGACAGGGGACGAGCAGTACTTC. The V gene is TRBV6-1, the J gene TRBJ2-7; TRBD1 aligns across 9 bases. The CDR3 runs to 13 residues. Germline assignment: CDR1 MNHNS and CDR2 SASEGT. Trimming cost V 1 base and J 5 bases; bases outside gene matches: 0.

A note on this clonotype: This may be a read error: a much more frequent sequence differs by one nucleotide. Likely a read error: the CDR3 ends without its conserved phenylalanine or tryptophan. CDR3 sequence (DNA): TGCAGTGCATTAGAACCAGCAGGGGGGCTGAGGTCTGAAGCTTTCTTG. Translation gives CSALEPAGGLRSEAFL. The genes are TRBV20-1 and TRBJ1-1, with 7 bases lining up with TRBD1. This CDR3 contains 16 residues. Per the germline V gene, CDR1 is DFQATT and CDR2 is SNEGSKA (reference sequence). V trimming: 6 bases; J trimming: 6 bases; junction bases outside the gene matches: 19.

This clonotype was seen ten or more times. The chain uses TRBV20-1 and TRBJ2-5, with D possibly being TRBD2 (5 bases). The CDR3 length is 13 residues. V lost 3 bases and J 2 bases, leaving 10 bases between the germline ends. Germline V gene sequence: CDR1 DFQATT, CDR2 SNEGSKA (reference sequence). CDR3 amino acids: CSASPGLQETQYF. For the CDR3, the DNA is TGCAGTGCTAGCCCCGGACTTCAAGAGACCCAGTACTTC.

This clonotype was seen ten or more times. V is TRBV10-3 and J is TRBJ2-1, with 7 nucleotides matching TRBD2. Trimming took 7 bases from V and 10 from J; bases not matched to a gene: 4. CDR1 and CDR2 (germline): ENHRY, SYGVKD. The CDR3 is made up of 11 amino acids. The CDR3 DNA is TGTGCCATCACCCCCGGGGGGGAGCAGTTCTTC. Residues: CAITPGGEQFF.

This clonotype was seen many times. The genes are TRBV11-1 and TRBJ2-7, with D unresolved. Trimming stripped 5 bases from V and 3 bases from J, with 11 bases between. Germline V gives CDR1 SGHAT, CDR2 FQDESV (reference sequence). The CDR3 extends over 13 amino acids. CDR3 region: CASSAGRRYEQYF. CDR3 nucleotides: TGTGCCAGCAGCGCCGGGCGTCGCTACGAGCAGTACTTC.

This clonotype was seen at least ten times. The chain uses TRBV11-2 and TRBJ2-2; 12 nucleotides match TRBD2. The CDR3 spans 16 residues. Germline trimming cut 5 bases from V and 6 bases from J; bases unmatched to any gene: 7. Germline CDR1 reads SGHAT; CDR2 reads FQNNGV. In DNA form, the CDR3 reads TGTGCCAGCAGCCCGCGACTAGCGGGAGTCTCCGGGGAGCTGTTTTTT. The encoded protein is CASSPRLAGVSGELFF.

CDR3 bases: TGTGCCAGCAGCCAAGATGCTAGCGGGAGAGGGGAGCAGTACTTC. This sequence encodes CASSQDASGRGEQYF. The rearrangement uses TRBV4-2 and TRBJ2-7; 10 bases align to TRBD2. The germline V gene encodes CDR1 LGHNA and CDR2 YNFKEQ. This CDR3 is 15 amino acids long. V lost 0 bases, J lost 7 bases, and 6 bases stayed unmatched.

In this sample, this clonotype turned up many times. Given a much more abundant clone one base away, this may be a read error. The J gene is TRBJ2-7, the V gene TRBV20-1; D not certain. CDR1 and CDR2 (germline): DFQATT, SNEGSKA (reference sequence). There are 14 residues in the CDR3. The V gene lost 1 base and the J gene lost 6 bases, with 16 bases spanning the gap. The CDR3 DNA reads TGCAGTGCTAGAGTCGACTCTAATCCCTCCGAGCAGTACTTC. Protein sequence: CSARVDSNPSEQYF.

This clonotype came up many times. The rearrangement joins TRBV7-3 to TRBJ2-1, with 9 bases identical to TRBD1. J lost 6 bases, V lost 4 bases, and 10 bases had no gene match. This CDR3 is 16 amino acids long. The germline V gene encodes CDR1 SGHTA and CDR2 FQGTGA. The CDR3 nucleotides are TGTGCCAGCAGCTCCACGACAGGGGGAGTCATCAATGAGCAGTTCTTC. Its protein is CASSSTTGGVINEQFF.

As concerns this clonotype: Without the conserved terminal phenylalanine or tryptophan, this CDR3 likely stems from a read error. The CDR3 loop reads CASSPPGSPYEQYL. CDR3 DNA: TGTGCCAGCAGCCCGCCAGGTTCGCCCTACGAGCAGTACCTC. The chain links TRBV7-9 to TRBJ2-7, with D hard to call. This CDR3 has 14 residues. The germline gives CDR1 SEHNR, CDR2 FQNEAQ (reference sequence). The germline V and J ends were trimmed by 5 bases and 2 bases, with 13 bases remaining between them.

In its sample, this clonotype was seen many times. V is TRBV20-1 and J is TRBJ1-5; maybe TRBD1 (6 bases). V lost 5 bases and J 0 bases, leaving 20 bases between the germline ends. Germline CDR1 reads DFQATT; CDR2 reads SNEGSKA (reference sequence). The CDR3 loop spans 17 amino acids. Written as DNA, the CDR3 is TGCAGTGCTGGATGGGGGGGGGGGGCGAGTAGCAATCAGCCCCAGCATTTT. This codes for CSAGWGGGASSNQPQHF.

The J gene is TRBJ1-2, the V gene TRBV20-1; 7 bases match TRBD1. Germline V CDR1 and CDR2: DFQATT, SNEGSKA (reference sequence). There are 13 residues in the CDR3. V dropped 3 bases and J dropped 8; count of bases not matched to a gene: 9. CDR3 amino acids: CSASPTGDRGYTF. CDR3 DNA: TGCAGTGCTAGCCCCACAGGGGATCGCGGCTACACCTTC.

This clonotype was seen at least ten times. V and J are TRBV9 and TRBJ2-1; D is perhaps TRBD1 or TRBD2 (5 bases each). The CDR3 is 15 residues long. Germline CDR1 reads SGDLS; CDR2 reads YYNGEE. V was pared by 2 bases and J by 6 bases, with 15 bases between. CDR3 DNA sequence: TGTGCCAGCAGCGTTCGAGGGGATTGGCGCAATGAGCAGTTCTTC. Translating gives CASSVRGDWRNEQFF.

This clonotype rates as medium-sized. This chain uses TRBV5-1 with TRBJ2-7; 12 bases match TRBD2. The trim removed 3 bases at V and 3 bases at J, leaving 16 bases unmatched. This CDR3 has 19 amino acids. CDR1 and CDR2 (germline): SGHRS, YFSETQ. CDR3 nucleotide sequence: TGCGCCAGCAGCTCCAACCGCCCACTAGCGGGAGGTATAATCTACGAGCAGTACTTC. This sequence encodes CASSSNRPLAGGIIYEQYF.

This clonotype was picked up a small number of times. This chain connects TRBV6-2 or TRBV6-3 to TRBJ2-1, with 7 nucleotides matching TRBD2. The CDR3 loop spans 19 amino acids. CDR1 is MNHEY and CDR2 is SVGEGT in the germline V gene. V lost 2 bases and J lost 6; bases outside the gene matches: 19. In DNA, the CDR3 is TGTGCCAGCAGTTACGACTCTAGCGGCACTTTGGGGTGGAGCAATGAGCAGTTCTTC. Protein: CASSYDSSGTLGWSNEQFF.